Listed below are T cell receptor beta chains from one sample, sequenced in a study of Graves' ophthalmopathy and Graves' hyperthyroidism. TCRdb redid the calling of the multiplex PCR reads with MiXCR, one entry per CDR3 protein. The sample has about 700,000 distinct CDR3 sequences, 40% seen once. The sequenced sample was peripheral blood. All receptors derive from an adult man with Graves' ophthalmopathy. Each CDR3 is given with its conserved first and last residue. A D gene is named only where the DNA matches it firmly. The size entry is marked missing in some rows and otherwise reads once, few, many or a size class.

J gene	clone size	V gene	D gene	CDR3 protein	CDR3 DNA
TRBJ2-2	few	TRBV4-2	TRBD2	CASSLSGGASGATGELFF	TGTGCCAGCAGCCTCTCAGGAGGGGCTAGCGGAGCCACCGGGGAGCTGTTTTTT
TRBJ1-1	.	TRBV15	.	CATSRGTKNTEAFF	TGTGCCACCAGCAGAGGGACAAAGAACACTGAAGCTTTCTTT
TRBJ1-1	few	TRBV7-9	TRBD1	CASSTGQGGPEAFF	TGTGCCAGCAGCACGGGACAGGGGGGACCTGAAGCTTTCTTT
TRBJ2-2	.	TRBV11-1	TRBD1	CASSLHSGQGTGELFF	TGTGCCAGCAGCTTACATTCGGGACAGGGGACCGGGGAGCTGTTTTTT
TRBJ1-2	.	TRBV6-2/TRBV6-3	.	CASSYSRSLGTTTF	TGTGCCAGCAGTTACTCGAGGTCGTTGGGAACCACCACCTTC
TRBJ2-7	.	TRBV19	.	CASTSPDYEQYF	TGTGCCAGCACTAGTCCTGACTACGAGCAGTACTTC
TRBJ1-5	many	TRBV20-1	.	CSASRSNQPQHF	TGCAGTGCTAGTCGTAGCAATCAGCCCCAGCATTTT
TRBJ2-3	few	TRBV13	TRBD2	CASSLGSPSGSDTQYF	TGTGCCAGCAGCTTAGGGTCTCCTAGCGGATCGGATACGCAGTATTTT
TRBJ1-2	many	TRBV15	.	CATSRDQRYGYTF	TGTGCCACCAGCAGAGATCAGCGGTATGGCTACACCTTC
TRBJ1-5	.	TRBV7-9	.	CASSLGKGGYSNQPQHF	TGTGCCAGCAGCTTGGGAAAGGGGGGATATAGCAATCAGCCCCAGCATTTT
TRBJ1-4	.	TRBV12-3/TRBV12-4	.	CASSLSYLEEKLFF	TGTGCCAGCAGTTTGTCTTATTTGGAGGAAAAACTGTTTTTT
TRBJ2-7	few	TRBV7-2	.	CASSLVSLYVGEQYF	TGTGCCAGCAGCTTAGTGTCCCTATACGTCGGGGAGCAGTACTTC
TRBJ1-5	.	TRBV10-3	.	CAISEGVQNSNQPQHF	TGTGCCATCAGTGAAGGTGTACAGAATAGCAATCAGCCCCAGCATTTT
TRBJ2-3	few	TRBV20-1	TRBD2	CSARDFERGTDTQYF	TGCAGTGCTAGAGATTTCGAGCGGGGGACAGATACGCAGTATTTT
TRBJ2-7	.	TRBV20-1	TRBD2	CSALSSGTPGTSGSYEQYF	TGCAGTGCGCTAAGCTCCGGGACCCCCGGGACTAGCGGGTCCTACGAGCAGTACTTC
TRBJ2-5	.	TRBV10-3	.	CAISESGVETQYF	TGTGCCATCAGTGAGTCTGGGGTCGAGACCCAGTACTTC
TRBJ1-2	.	TRBV5-6	.	CASSFWGAVDYGYTF	TGTGCCAGCAGCTTTTGGGGGGCTGTGGACTATGGCTACACCTTC
TRBJ1-5	.	TRBV24-1	.	CASSLGTQGMGPQHF	TGTGCCAGCAGCTTAGGTACCCAGGGTATGGGACCCCAGCATTTT
TRBJ2-2	.	TRBV25-1	TRBD2	CASSVGPAGAWTGELLF	TGTGCCAGCAGCGTAGGCCCAGCGGGGGCTTGGACCGGGGAGCTGCTTTTT
TRBJ2-7	.	TRBV25-1	.	CASSPSVARNYKQYF	TGTGCCAGCAGCCCCTCCGTGGCTCGAAACTACAAGCAGTACTTC
TRBJ1-2	few	TRBV7-3	TRBD1	CASSLNGDSYGYTF	TGTGCCAGCAGCTTAAACGGGGACAGCTATGGCTACACCTTC
TRBJ1-1	.	TRBV10-2	TRBD1	CASVDRDYTEAFF	TGCGCCAGCGTTGACAGGGACTACACTGAAGCTTTCTTT
TRBJ2-5	.	TRBV29-1	.	CSYSGIVETQYF	TGCAGTTACTCGGGGATCGTGGAGACCCAGTACTTC
TRBJ1-3	many	TRBV4-3	.	CASSQERGNTIYF	TGCGCCAGCAGCCAAGAACGTGGGAACACCATATATTTT
TRBJ2-5	many	TRBV10-3	TRBD2	CAISAGLAGAETQYF	TGTGCCATCTCCGCCGGACTAGCGGGAGCGGAGACCCAGTACTTC
TRBJ2-7	many	TRBV7-8	.	CASSAGQNYEQYF	TGTGCCAGCAGCGCGGGACAGAACTACGAGCAGTACTTC
TRBJ1-2	few	TRBV7-9	.	CASSLYRDNYGYTF	TGTGCCAGCAGCTTATACAGGGATAACTATGGCTACACCTTC
TRBJ2-2	few	TRBV20-1	.	CSARFGLRNTGELFF	TGCAGTGCTAGATTTGGACTACGGAACACCGGGGAGCTGTTTTTT
TRBJ2-2	.	TRBV7-8	TRBD2	CASSPREGGTGELFF	TGTGCCAGCAGCCCACGGGAGGGGGGAACCGGGGAGCTGTTTTTT
TRBJ1-6	many	TRBV7-8	.	CASSLQGPISPLHF	TGTGCCAGCAGCTTACAGGGACCGATTTCACCCCTCCACTTT
TRBJ1-2	.	TRBV20-1	.	CSARDVDGGATNYGYTF	TGCAGTGCTAGAGATGTGGACGGGGGGGCGACAAACTATGGCTACACCTTC
TRBJ2-6	few	TRBV7-9	TRBD2	CASSQSSGGSYQKSGANVLTF	TGTGCCAGCAGCCAATCTAGCGGGGGGTCTTATCAAAAATCTGGGGCCAACGTCCTGACTTTC
TRBJ2-2	.	TRBV7-2	.	CASSLGTWPGELFF	TGTGCCAGCAGCTTAGGGACATGGCCCGGGGAGCTGTTTTTT
TRBJ1-5	.	TRBV20-1	.	CSASEGVRQPQHF	TGCAGTGCTAGTGAGGGGGTAAGGCAGCCCCAGCATTTT
TRBJ2-5	few	TRBV20-1	.	CSASLGSKETQYF	TGCAGTGCTTCGCTGGGGAGTAAAGAGACCCAGTACTTC
TRBJ1-2	.	TRBV20-1	TRBD1	CSAREGRGDYGYTF	TGCAGTGCTAGAGAAGGCAGGGGGGACTATGGCTACACCTTC
TRBJ2-3	.	TRBV29-1	.	CSVVTIHTQYF	TGCAGCGTTGTTACCATACATACGCAGTATTTT